What follows are 2 T cell receptor beta chains derived from one specimen sequenced in a study of blood T cell repertoires in COVID-19 (dated by TCRdb to 2018 to 2020). The library was built by means of the immunoSEQ multiplex PCR assay. TCRdb mirrors the immuneACCESS table, restricted to in-frame sequences. Some clones are absent from its copies; in checked studies, under half trace to an unresolved V gene, and the reason for the others is unknown. The sample includes about 74,000 clones, with under 85% observed a single time. 20% to 25% of the sample rests with the top ten. Sequenced input: peripheral blood. The source of these receptors is a man in his 70s with acute or convalescent COVID-19.

The chain carries TRBV24-1 and TRBJ2-3, with D perhaps TRBD2 (6 bases). The CDR3 runs to 14 residues. Germline loops: CDR1 KGHDR, CDR2 SFDVKD. Trimming cost V 6 bases and J 0 bases, with 9 bases left between them. In nucleotides, the CDR3 is TGTGCCACCAGTTTTAGCGGTAGCACAGATACGCAGTATTTT. Encoded protein: CATSFSGSTDTQYF.

This CDR3 reads CASSLSAEVLSYEQYF. The DNA for the CDR3 is TGTGCCAGCAGCCTTTCCGCGGAGGTCCTCTCCTACGAGCAGTACTTC. The chain has TRBV2 and TRBJ2-7, with a weak D call TRBD2 (5 bases). The V end was cut by 6 bases, the J end by 0 bases, with 18 bases between. Germline values: CDR1 SNHLY, CDR2 FYNNEI. This CDR3 region has 16 residues.